The source of this T cell receptor (beta chain) is a study of T cells in Graves' hyperthyroidism and ophthalmopathy. Germline loops: CDR1 SEHNR, CDR2 FQNEAQ (reference sequence). Trimming took off 5 bases at V and 6 bases at J, with 19 bases between the two ends. The CDR3 has 15 residues. The source material, RNA transcripts, was used to amplify TCR beta CDR3 regions. The study used the HTBI primer set for a first-round RT-PCR of the TCR CDR3. Each CDR3 protein gets one entry after TCRdb re-called the multiplex PCR reads with MiXCR. This repertoire shows about 410,000 distinct CDR3 sequences, roughly 15% found once; its top ten account for roughly a fifth. General observations from the study: Ophthalmopathy was identified by the model a median approximately 6.9 months ahead of onset.

This clonotype was seen repeatedly, ten times or more. The antigen remains undetermined. This sequence joins TRBV7-9 and TRBJ2-5; D might be TRBD1 (6 bases). The source is a woman aged 30 to 39 with Graves' ophthalmopathy. Sequenced: blood. The CDR3 DNA reads as TGTGCCAGCAGCGACCCAGGACAGACGATGAAGACCCAGTACTTC. This sequence encodes CASSDPGQTMKTQYF.